The T cell receptor beta chain under discussion was sequenced for a study of T cell changes during pregnancy in multiple sclerosis. CDR1 is MNHNS and CDR2 is SASEGT in the germline V gene. V dropped 0 bases and J dropped 1; count of bases not matched to a gene: 1. The CDR3 is 15 residues long. TCRdb's table, derived via immunoSEQ multiplex PCR, lists solely in-frame clones and lacks some. Of roughly 30,000 clones in the sample, approximately 90% were seen once. The sample in question was CD4+ T cells from peripheral blood mononuclear cells, obtained in the first trimester of pregnancy. The chain has TRBV6-1 and TRBJ2-7; TRBD1 matches 9 bases. The sequence derives from a female donor in good health, enrolled as a control in a pregnancy study. The CDR3 DNA follows: TGTGCCAGCAGTGAAGCGGGGACAGGGTCCTACGAGCAGTACTTC. Translated, it gives CASSEAGTGSYEQYF.